The clone carrying this T cell receptor beta chain occurred a few times. Its antigen is not identified. The record originates from a study of T-cell memory formation after mild COVID-19. Study-level findings and limits: What remained unconfirmed was the SARS-CoV-2 specificity of second-wave clones peaking on day 37. Later expanders leaned CD4+, whereas clones that contracted between day 15 and 85 were balanced CD4/CD8. Researchers found some responding clones in pre-infection memory, a sign that cross-reactive memory joined.

MiXCR, run by TCRdb on the 5' RACE reads, gives a single entry per CDR3 protein. The profile covers about 560,000 distinct CDR3 sequences, with approximately 18% appearing a single time and 12% taken by the ten largest. V was shortened by 8 bases and J by 3 bases, with 11 bases between the two germline ends. The CDR3 is 11 amino acids. CDR1 and CDR2 (germline): SQVTM, ANQGSEA. V usage is TRBV29-1 and J usage is TRBJ2-7; tentatively, D is TRBD1 (6 bases). The sample taken for sequencing was PBMCs or a T cell subset sorted from them (not recorded which). This receptor was taken from an adult woman who had mild COVID-19 (a few samples of this study predate the infection). Cell type and time point are not known. In DNA, the CDR3 is TGCAGCTTCCAACAGGGCTACGAGCAGTACTTC. Amino acid sequence: CSFQQGYEQYF.